The 26 T cell receptor beta chains below come from one sample, sequenced in a study of shared clonotypes between healthy human individuals (dated by TCRdb to about 2020). The library relied on the immunoSEQ multiplex PCR assay. TCRdb carries this immuneACCESS record with in-frame sequences only. Its versions omit some clonotypes, under half of them owing to an unresolved V gene in the studies checked, with the rest unexplained. The sample records hundreds of thousands of clones, 60% to 80% of which are singletons. About 1.7% of the sample belongs to the ten largest clones. The sample consisted of memory CD4+ T cells sorted from blood. Read against the paper, the sample's cell subset or site label means: CD45RA-negative fraction. The receptors stem from a woman younger than 45 in good health.

This clone has only a few counts. The chain employs TRBV20-1 and TRBJ2-7; D remains ambiguous. Trimming removed 2 bases from V and 7 bases from J, with 9 bases in between. The CDR3 is 11 amino acids. Germline V gives CDR1 DFQATT, CDR2 SNEGSKA (reference sequence). CDR3 sequence (DNA): TGCAGTGCTAGACGGAGTGGGGAGCAGTACTTC. This translates into CSARRSGEQYF.

The chain recombines TRBV15 with TRBJ1-2, with D tentatively TRBD1 (6 bases). The CDR3 extends over 14 amino acids. Germline lookup yields CDR1 LNHNV and CDR2 YYDKDF (reference sequence). V gave up 5 bases and J gave up 4 bases, with 14 bases separating them. The CDR3 region has the DNA TGTGCCACCAGCCCCCGGGGGCGGGGCTATGGCTACACCTTC. Its protein product is CATSPRGRGYGYTF.

The V and J genes are TRBV2 and TRBJ2-2; tentative D call: TRBD1 (6 bases). The CDR3 sequence is 15 residues long. The germline V gene has CDR1 SNHLY and CDR2 FYNNEI. Trimming pared 4 bases from V and 6 bases from J, leaving 15 bases between. DNA for the CDR3: TGTGCCAGCAGTGTTCACAGGGCGACCGCCGGGGAGCTGTTTTTT. Translation gives CASSVHRATAGELFF.

This clone occurred a few times. The chain uses TRBV21-1 and TRBJ1-4; TRBD1, the D gene given by the table, was not confirmed from the DNA. TRBV21-1 is reported as a pseudogene. The CDR3 is 14 residues long. The CDR3 DNA sequence: TGTGCCAGCAGCACAGGGGGGAGTCGGGAAAAACTGTTTTTT. It codes for CASSTGGSREKLFF.

The V and J genes are TRBV7-9 and TRBJ2-5; perhaps TRBD1 as D (6 bases). This CDR3 has 12 amino acids. Germline lookup yields CDR1 SEHNR and CDR2 FQNEAQ (reference sequence). The ends were cut back, 7 bases at V and 4 bases at J, with 10 bases in the middle. CDR3 sequence (DNA): TGTGCCAGCAAAACAGGGTCAGAGACCCAGTACTTC. Protein sequence: CASKTGSETQYF.

V gene TRBV27 combines with J gene TRBJ1-1; TRBD1 agrees at 8 bases. V gave up 3 bases and J gave up 1 base; unmatched junction bases: 7. Germline V lookup: CDR1 MNHEY, CDR2 SMNVEV (reference sequence). This CDR3 comprises 16 residues. The CDR3 region is CASSFGTGAGNTEAFF. The CDR3, as DNA: TGTGCCAGCAGTTTTGGGACAGGTGCTGGGAACACTGAAGCTTTCTTT.

V gene TRBV15 combines with J gene TRBJ2-3, with 10 nucleotides matching TRBD1. This CDR3 contains 17 residues. Germline lookup yields CDR1 LNHNV and CDR2 YYDKDF (reference sequence). J lost 3 bases, V lost 6 bases, and 12 bases had no gene match. CDR3 DNA: TGTGCCACCAGAGCCGCCGGGACAGGGGTTGGTACAGATACGCAGTATTTT. As protein: CATRAAGTGVGTDTQYF. The full variable domain, in which reference TRBV15 and TRBJ2-3 provide the parts outside the CDR3, is DAMVIQNPRYQVTQFGKPVTLSCSQTLNHNVMYWYQQKSSQAPKLLFHYYDKDFNNEADTPDNFQSRRPNTSFCFLDIRSPGLGDTAMYLCATRAAGTGVGTDTQYFGPGTRLTVL.

On this clone itself: At the DNA level, this CDR3 is encoded by other sequences in the same sample as well. This chain connects TRBV5-1 to TRBJ1-2, with 7 nucleotides matching TRBD1. The V and J ends lost 4 bases and 4 bases, in that order; junction bases with no gene match: 4. There are 13 residues in the CDR3. Germline V lookup: CDR1 SGHRS, CDR2 YFSETQ. CDR3 in DNA: TGCGCCAGCAGCCTTGACAGGGCCTATGGCTACACCTTC. Amino acid sequence: CASSLDRAYGYTF.

The chain joins TRBV28 to TRBJ2-7; unclear D gene. The CDR3 length is 13 residues. Trimming shortened V by 10 bases and J by 1 base, and 14 bases separated the two germline ends. CDR1 is MDHEN, CDR2 SYDVKM, per germline. This CDR3 is CATRFRESYEQYF. The DNA of the CDR3 is TGTGCCACCCGGTTTCGAGAGTCCTACGAGCAGTACTTC.

This clone was picked up one time. The genes are TRBV18 and TRBJ2-1; 7 nucleotides align to TRBD2. J was trimmed by 1 base and V by 5 bases; bases with no gene match: 14. CDR1 is KGHSH, CDR2 LQKENI, per germline. The CDR3 covers 18 residues. The CDR3 coding sequence is TGTGCCAGCTCAGACAAACCGGGACTAACATTTTCCTACAATGAGCAGTTCTTC. This sequence encodes CASSDKPGLTFSYNEQFF.

V is TRBV2 and J is TRBJ2-2, with 8 bases matching TRBD1. J gave up 5 bases and V 8 bases, and 7 bases lay outside the gene matches. The CDR3 extends over 14 amino acids. The germline V gene has CDR1 SNHLY and CDR2 FYNNEI. DNA for the CDR3: TGTGCCAGCGGCGGACAGGGTGGTACCGGGGAGCTGTTTTTT. Amino acids: CASGGQGGTGELFF.

A word on this clone: Other nucleotide sequences from this sample produce the same CDR3. V is TRBV10-1 and J is TRBJ2-1; D is unclear. The CDR3 has 12 amino acids. V was clipped by 4 bases and J by 6 bases, with 7 bases between them. Germline loops: CDR1 WNHNN, CDR2 SYGVQD (reference sequence). DNA of the CDR3: TGCGCCAGCAGTGGCCCTAGCAATGAGCAGTTCTTC. This codes for CASSGPSNEQFF.

This clone has just one count. This chain uses TRBV28 with TRBJ1-2; TRBD1 is a possible D gene (6 bases). The germline gives CDR1 MDHEN, CDR2 SYDVKM. V lost 5 bases and J lost 8, with 15 bases in between. The CDR3 loop spans 13 amino acids. CDR3 region: CASSPPGAKGYTF. CDR3 bases: TGTGCCAGCAGTCCGCCGGGGGCGAAGGGCTACACCTTC.

The chain joins TRBV19 to TRBJ2-1, with D possibly being TRBD2 (7 bases). V was shortened by 4 bases and J by 5 bases, with 12 bases between the two germline ends. CDR1 and CDR2 from the germline V gene are LNHDA and SQIVND (reference sequence). This CDR3 region has 14 residues. This CDR3 is CASSRAGANNEQFF. For the CDR3, the DNA is TGTGCCAGTAGTAGGGCGGGGGCTAACAATGAGCAGTTCTTC. The variable domain in full, completed from reference TRBV19 and TRBJ2-1, reads DGGITQSPKYLFRKEGQNVTLSCEQNLNHDAMYWYRQDPGQGLRLIYYSQIVNDFQKGDIAEGYSVSREKKESFPLTVTSAQKNPTAFYLCASSRAGANNEQFFGPGTRLTVL.

V usage is TRBV5-1 and J usage is TRBJ2-7, with D perhaps TRBD1 or TRBD2 (6 bases each). Germline V gene data show CDR1 as SGHRS and CDR2 as YFSETQ. V lost 4 bases to trimming and J lost 6 bases, with 17 bases between them. The CDR3 is made up of 14 amino acids. CDR3 sequence (DNA): TGCGCCAGCAGCGGGTGGGGGGCGCCGGGCGAGCAGTACTTC. The encoded protein is CASSGWGAPGEQYF.

The gene calls are TRBV5-1 and TRBJ2-3, with D possibly being TRBD2 (5 bases). CDR1 SGHRS and CDR2 YFSETQ come from the germline V gene. The ends were cut back, 2 bases at V and 4 bases at J, with 5 bases in the middle. The CDR3 runs 12 residues. This CDR3 is CASSFSADTQYF. In nucleotides, the CDR3 is TGCGCCAGCAGCTTTAGCGCAGATACGCAGTATTTT.

Here the CDR3 reads CASSPRPGVDNEQFF. The CDR3 DNA reads as TGTGCCAGCAGTCCACGGCCGGGAGTTGACAATGAGCAGTTCTTC. This chain uses TRBV28 with TRBJ2-1; a possible D gene is TRBD2 (6 bases). Between the trimmed V and J ends, which lost 5 bases and 5 bases, there was a span of 16 bases. The CDR3 is made up of 15 amino acids. Germline CDR1 reads MDHEN; CDR2 reads SYDVKM.

The chain combines TRBV5-1 with TRBJ1-1; D not certain. Trimming left V 0 bases short and J 1 base short, with 10 bases between. Germline assignment: CDR1 SGHRS and CDR2 YFSETQ. The CDR3 spans 15 residues. The CDR3 loop is CASSLVVSENTEAFF. The CDR3 DNA is TGCGCCAGCAGCTTGGTAGTCAGTGAGAACACTGAAGCTTTCTTT.

The genes are TRBV9 and TRBJ2-2; unclear D gene. Germline values: CDR1 SGDLS, CDR2 YYNGEE. Trimming pared 0 bases from V and 2 bases from J, leaving 8 bases between. The CDR3 is 15 amino acids. In nucleotides, the CDR3 is TGTGCCAGCAGCGTAGGGATCTTTAACACCGGGGAGCTGTTTTTT. It encodes CASSVGIFNTGELFF.

The chain recombines TRBV7-9 with TRBJ1-1; unclear D gene. The CDR3 runs 13 residues. The V end was cut by 1 base, the J end by 4 bases, with 7 bases between. The germline gives CDR1 SEHNR, CDR2 FQNEAQ (reference sequence). CDR3 bases: TGTGCCAGCAGCTTAGACGGGCGCACTGAAGCTTTCTTT. Protein: CASSLDGRTEAFF. Supplemented by reference TRBV7-9 and TRBJ1-1, the full variable domain reads DTGVSQNPRHKITKRGQNVTFRCDPISEHNRLYWYRQTLGQGPEFLTYFQNEAQLEKSRLLSDRFSAERPKGSFSTLEIQRTEQGDSAMYLCASSLDGRTEAFFGQGTRLTVV.

V gene TRBV2 combines with J gene TRBJ2-3; the match to TRBD1 covers 9 bases. Germline V lookup: CDR1 SNHLY, CDR2 FYNNEI. Trimming at V came to 9 bases and at J to 2 bases, leaving 6 bases not matched to a gene. The CDR3 is 14 residues long. The CDR3 sequence is CASHRGLLTDTQYF. CDR3 in DNA: TGTGCCAGTCACAGGGGGCTACTCACAGATACGCAGTATTTT.

This clone has a single count. CDR3 region: CASSGPGQYSGNTIYF. In nucleotides, the CDR3 is TGCGCCAGCAGTGGACCGGGACAGTATTCTGGAAACACCATATATTTT. The rearrangement joins TRBV10-2 to TRBJ1-3, with TRBD1 matching 7 bases. Trimming removed 4 bases from V and 1 base from J; junction bases left unmatched: 7. Germline V CDR1 and CDR2: WSHSY, SAAADI. This CDR3 comprises 16 residues.

J is TRBJ2-3 and V is TRBV7-2; D call uncertain. Germline V gene sequence: CDR1 SGHTA, CDR2 FQGNSA. The CDR3 consists of 13 residues. Trimming shortened V by 5 bases and J by 2 bases, and 8 bases separated the two germline ends. The CDR3 DNA is TGTGCCAGCAGCACCTGGACCACAGATACGCAGTATTTT. Translated: CASSTWTTDTQYF.

The chain joins TRBV9 to TRBJ1-1; possibly TRBD1 for D (5 bases). V lost 1 base and J lost 1, with 11 bases in between. The CDR3 is made up of 15 amino acids. CDR1 and CDR2 (germline): SGDLS, YYNGEE. The CDR3 reads CASSVSAGKNTEAFF. Written as DNA, the CDR3 is TGTGCCAGCAGCGTATCCGCAGGGAAGAACACTGAAGCTTTCTTT.

CDR3 region: CASSLETNTIYF. In DNA, the CDR3 is TGTGCCAGCTCACTGGAAACAAACACCATATATTTT. The rearrangement uses TRBV18 and TRBJ1-3; D remains unclear. The V and J ends lost 4 bases and 6 bases respectively, with 7 bases between them. Germline-derived CDR1 and CDR2 are KGHSH and LQKENI. The CDR3 sequence is 12 residues long.

J is TRBJ1-2 and V is TRBV11-3; D unclear. Germline CDR1 reads SGHNT; CDR2 reads YENEEA. CDR3 length: 12 amino acids. V lost 0 bases and J 2 bases, leaving 1 base between the germline ends. The CDR3 reads CASSLENYGYTF. CDR3 DNA sequence: TGTGCCAGCAGCTTAGAGAACTATGGCTACACCTTC.